Sequencing of this TCR beta chain was carried out in a study of blood T cell repertoires in COVID-19. CDR3 length equals 15 residues. Unmatched junction bases numbered 1, after V lost 6 bases and J lost 0 bases. CDR1 is SNHLY and CDR2 is FYNNEI in the germline V gene. Sequencing was performed with immunoSEQ multiplex PCR; in TCRdb, only in-frame clones are kept and a portion is missing. The table records roughly 200,000 clones, roughly 80% of them present only once. The chain uses TRBV2 and TRBJ2-1; TRBD2 agrees at 11 bases. The clonotype originates from a human donor in a cohort sampled during active COVID-19. Input material: peripheral blood. The CDR3 DNA follows: TGTGCCAGCAGCACTAGCGGGAGCTCCTACAATGAGCAGTTCTTC. Translation gives CASSTSGSSYNEQFF.